Shown below are 19 T cell receptor beta chains from a single sample sequenced in a study of blood T cell repertoires in COVID-19. Profiling relied on immunoSEQ multiplex PCR, and the TCRdb table lists in-frame clones only, not all of them. This sample has around 250,000 clones, with 80% to 90% found just once. Sequenced sample: PBMCs or T cells enriched from blood (not recorded which). These receptors all stem from a woman in her forties or fifties who had recovered from COVID-19.

The chain recombines TRBV18 with TRBJ2-5, with D unresolved. V was shortened by 5 bases and J by 0 bases, with 4 bases between the two germline ends. CDR1 and CDR2 (germline): KGHSH, LQKENI. The CDR3 has 12 amino acids. This CDR3 reads CASSSNQETQYF. The CDR3 DNA sequence: TGTGCCAGCTCATCAAACCAAGAGACCCAGTACTTC.

The rearrangement links TRBV27 to TRBJ1-6, with 7 bases aligning to TRBD1. There are 20 residues in the CDR3. Germline lookup yields CDR1 MNHEY and CDR2 SMNVEV (reference sequence). V was clipped by 0 bases and J by 1 base; unmatched bases: 12. The CDR3 coding sequence is TGTGCCAGCAGTTTATCTGTGGGACAGAGTACGGGATCCTATAATTCACCCCTCCACTTT. Translating gives CASSLSVGQSTGSYNSPLHF.

The genes are TRBV12-5 and TRBJ2-7; 12 bases are shared with TRBD2. Germline lookup yields CDR1 LGHNT and CDR2 FRNRAP. The length of the CDR3 is 14 residues. V was pared by 4 bases and J by 7 bases, with 5 bases of the junction left unmatched. This chain's CDR3 is CASGSQLAGGEQYF. The CDR3 DNA sequence: TGTGCTAGTGGTTCCCAACTAGCGGGGGGTGAGCAGTACTTC.

The chain has TRBV5-4 and TRBJ2-1; 7 nucleotides line up with TRBD1. V dropped 4 bases and J dropped 3; count of bases not matched to a gene: 1. Germline loops: CDR1 SGHNT, CDR2 YYREEE (reference sequence). This CDR3 spans 13 amino acids. This chain's CDR3 is CASSDRVYNEQFF. DNA for the CDR3: TGTGCCAGCAGCGACAGGGTCTACAATGAGCAGTTCTTC.

The V call is TRBV15, the J call TRBJ1-6, with a possible D match to TRBD1 (5 bases). In germline, CDR1 is LNHNV, CDR2 YYDKDF (reference sequence). V was pared by 3 bases and J by 14 bases, with 14 bases between. The CDR3 contains 13 residues. CDR3 bases: TGTGCCACCAGCAGCCTACTCCAGGGAACCCTCCACTTT. Translated, it gives CATSSLLQGTLHF. The full variable domain, rest sourced from reference TRBV15 and TRBJ1-6, is DAMVIQNPRYQVTQFGKPVTLSCSQTLNHNVMYWYQQKSSQAPKLLFHYYDKDFNNEADTPDNFQSRRPNTSFCFLDIRSPGLGDTAMYLCATSSLLQGTLHFGNGTRLTVT.

The J gene is TRBJ2-7, the V gene TRBV3-1 (or the pseudogene TRBV3-2); D might be TRBD1 (6 bases). Trimming removed 4 bases from V and 3 bases from J, with 16 bases in between. The CDR3 sequence is 15 residues long. The V gene's germline CDR1 is LGHDT and CDR2 YNNKEL (reference sequence). CDR3 in DNA: TGTGCCAGCAGCCTTGGACAGTCAAGCGGCTACGAGCAGTACTTC. Translated, it gives CASSLGQSSGYEQYF.

The chain joins TRBV7-2 to TRBJ2-7; possibly TRBD2 for D (5 bases). The germline V and J ends were trimmed by 3 bases and 2 bases, with 5 bases remaining between them. This CDR3 spans 12 amino acids. The V gene's germline CDR1 is SGHTA and CDR2 FQGNSA. Here the CDR3 DNA reads TGTGCCAGCAGCTTGGGAGCCTACGAGCAGTACTTC. This sequence encodes CASSLGAYEQYF.

This chain links TRBV7-3 with TRBJ2-1, with 10 positions matching TRBD2. The CDR3 is 16 residues long. After removal of 5 bases from V and 4 bases from J, the junction contained 8 bases not matched to a gene. Germline CDR1 SGHTA, CDR2 FQGTGA. In DNA, the CDR3 is TGTGCCAGCAGCCCAATAGCGGGGGGAGTTTACAATGAGCAGTTCTTC. It specifies CASSPIAGGVYNEQFF.

The chain employs TRBV10-3 and TRBJ2-1; 9 nucleotides match TRBD2. Losses at the gene ends were 7 bases for V and 2 bases for J; bases not matched to a gene: 6. CDR3 length: 15 residues. Per germline, CDR1 ENHRY and CDR2 SYGVKD. CDR3 sequence (DNA): TGTGCCATCAATGTGGCGGGAGGGCCCTACAATGAGCAGTTCTTC. This translates into CAINVAGGPYNEQFF.

This clone came up once. V usage is TRBV28 and J usage is TRBJ2-7; no firm D call. V lost 2 bases to trimming and J lost 2 bases, with 10 bases between them. The CDR3 has 14 residues. The germline V gene has CDR1 MDHEN and CDR2 SYDVKM. CDR3 loop: CASSLKELTYEQYF. CDR3 DNA: TGTGCCAGCAGTTTAAAGGAGCTCACCTACGAGCAGTACTTC.

The V and J genes are TRBV10-3 and TRBJ2-3; weak D call: TRBD1 (5 bases). The CDR3 consists of 12 residues. Germline CDR1 reads ENHRY; CDR2 reads SYGVKD. The ends were cut back, 4 bases at V and 5 bases at J, with 7 bases in the middle. As DNA, the CDR3 is TGTGCCATCAGTGGGGGCTTAGATACGCAGTATTTT. It codes for CAISGGLDTQYF.

J is TRBJ2-1 and V is TRBV5-4; tentative D call: TRBD2 (5 bases). The CDR3 has 12 amino acids. Deletions cut 5 bases from V and 10 bases from J, with 13 bases between. Germline V CDR1 and CDR2: SGHNT, YYREEE (reference sequence). CDR3 amino acids: CASRSLANEQFF. The CDR3 region has the DNA TGTGCCAGCAGATCTCTAGCAAACGAGCAGTTCTTC.

This chain links TRBV5-5 with TRBJ1-1, with D unclear. CDR1 SGHKS and CDR2 YYEKEE come from the germline V gene (reference sequence). This CDR3 is 12 amino acids long. V lost 0 bases, J lost 10 bases, and 10 bases lay in between. DNA of the CDR3: TGTGCCAGCAGCTTGGAGGGCGGAGGAGCTTTCTTT. Translating it yields CASSLEGGGAFF.

This chain joins TRBV18 and TRBJ1-5; TRBD1 is a possible D gene (5 bases). CDR3 length: 16 amino acids. Trimming took 0 bases from V and 3 from J, leaving 12 bases between them. Per the germline V gene, CDR1 is KGHSH and CDR2 is LQKENI. CDR3 amino acids: CASSPPVQVLNQPQHF. The CDR3 DNA reads as TGTGCCAGCTCACCACCGGTACAGGTGCTCAATCAGCCCCAGCATTTT.

The chain links TRBV11-2 to TRBJ1-5; D possibly corresponds to TRBD1 (5 bases). The CDR3 is 14 amino acids. Trimming took 3 bases from V and 7 from J, leaving 13 bases between them. Germline-derived CDR1 and CDR2 are SGHAT and FQNNGV. The CDR3 DNA follows: TGTGCCAGCAGCTTGGGGCCCGCGGGGCAGCCCCAGCATTTT. Encoded protein: CASSLGPAGQPQHF.

V gene TRBV7-9 combines with J gene TRBJ2-5; D possibly corresponds to TRBD1 (6 bases). Germline lookup yields CDR1 SEHNR and CDR2 FQNEAQ (reference sequence). The CDR3 covers 14 residues. V shed 2 bases and J shed 2 bases, with 9 bases lying between them. The CDR3 sequence: CASSLRDTQETQYF. CDR3 DNA: TGTGCCAGCAGCTTACGGGACACTCAAGAGACCCAGTACTTC.

The gene calls are TRBV7-6 and TRBJ1-5; the match to TRBD1 covers 10 bases. Trimming took 5 bases from V and 6 from J; bases not matched to a gene: 7. Germline CDR1 reads SGHVS; CDR2 reads FNYEAQ. This CDR3 has 15 residues. The CDR3 protein is CASSQGQGGIQPQHF. The CDR3 DNA reads TGTGCCAGCAGCCAAGGACAGGGGGGTATTCAGCCCCAGCATTTT.

The rearrangement joins TRBV10-3 to TRBJ2-5, with a tentative D call TRBD2 (6 bases). V lost 4 bases and J lost 4, with 13 bases in between. Per germline, CDR1 ENHRY and CDR2 SYGVKD. The CDR3 contains 14 residues. CDR3 sequence: CAISAAGIGETQYF. DNA of the CDR3: TGTGCCATCAGTGCGGCGGGAATAGGAGAGACCCAGTACTTC.

The rearrangement uses TRBV5-4 and TRBJ1-2; D unclear. The germline CDR1 and CDR2 sequences are SGHNT and YYREEE (reference sequence). The CDR3 consists of 13 residues. The ends were cut back, 0 bases at V and 7 bases at J, with 10 bases in the middle. CDR3 in DNA: TGTGCCAGCAGCTTGGACCGTTCGGGTGGCTACACCTTC. Residues: CASSLDRSGGYTF.